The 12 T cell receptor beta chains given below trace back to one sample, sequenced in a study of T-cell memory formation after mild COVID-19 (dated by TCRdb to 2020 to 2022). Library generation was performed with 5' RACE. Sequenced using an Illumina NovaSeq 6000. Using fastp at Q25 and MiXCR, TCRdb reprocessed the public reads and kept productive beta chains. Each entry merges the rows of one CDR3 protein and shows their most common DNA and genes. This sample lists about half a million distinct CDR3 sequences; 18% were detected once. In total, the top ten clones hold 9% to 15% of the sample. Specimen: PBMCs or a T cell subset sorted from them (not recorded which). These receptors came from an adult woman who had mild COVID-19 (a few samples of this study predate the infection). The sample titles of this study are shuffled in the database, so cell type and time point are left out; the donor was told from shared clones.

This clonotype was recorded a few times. In nucleotides, the CDR3 is TGTGCCAGCAGTCCGACAGGGGGGCTCCTGGAGACCCAGTACTTC. This encodes CASSPTGGLLETQYF. The rearrangement links TRBV12-3 or TRBV12-4 to TRBJ2-5; TRBD1 matches 9 bases. This CDR3 region has 15 residues. J was trimmed by 5 bases and V by 5 bases; bases with no gene match: 9.

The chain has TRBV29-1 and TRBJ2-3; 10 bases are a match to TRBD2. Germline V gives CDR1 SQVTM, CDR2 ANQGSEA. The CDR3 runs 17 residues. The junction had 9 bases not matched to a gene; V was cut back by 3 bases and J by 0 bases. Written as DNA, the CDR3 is TGCAGCGTTGATGGACTAGCGGTTGGGGCTAGCACAGATACGCAGTATTTT. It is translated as CSVDGLAVGASTDTQYF.

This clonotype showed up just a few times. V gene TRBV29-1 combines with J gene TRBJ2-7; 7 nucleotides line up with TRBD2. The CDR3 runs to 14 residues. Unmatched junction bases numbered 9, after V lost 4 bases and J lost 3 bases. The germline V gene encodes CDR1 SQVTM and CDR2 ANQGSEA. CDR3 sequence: CSVGTSEGLYEQYF. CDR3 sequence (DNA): TGCAGCGTTGGCACTAGCGAAGGGCTCTACGAGCAGTACTTC.

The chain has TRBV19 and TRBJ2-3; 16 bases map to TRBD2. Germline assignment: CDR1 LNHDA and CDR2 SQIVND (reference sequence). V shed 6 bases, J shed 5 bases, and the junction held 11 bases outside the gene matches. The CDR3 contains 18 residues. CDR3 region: CASSAPGLAGGPVDTQYF. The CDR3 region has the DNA TGTGCCAGTAGCGCCCCGGGACTAGCGGGGGGGCCCGTAGATACGCAGTATTTT.

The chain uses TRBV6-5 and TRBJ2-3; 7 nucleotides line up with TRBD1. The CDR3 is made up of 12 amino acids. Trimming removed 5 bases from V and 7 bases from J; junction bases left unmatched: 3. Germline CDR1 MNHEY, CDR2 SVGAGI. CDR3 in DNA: TGTGCCAGCAGTGTACAGGGGAATACGCAGTATTTT. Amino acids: CASSVQGNTQYF.

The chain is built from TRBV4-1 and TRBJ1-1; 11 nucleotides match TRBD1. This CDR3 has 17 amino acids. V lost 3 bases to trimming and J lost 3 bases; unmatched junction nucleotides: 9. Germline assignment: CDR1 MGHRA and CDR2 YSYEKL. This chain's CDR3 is CASSQFGQGAAHTEAFF. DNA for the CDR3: TGCGCCAGCAGCCAGTTCGGACAGGGGGCGGCTCACACTGAAGCTTTCTTT.

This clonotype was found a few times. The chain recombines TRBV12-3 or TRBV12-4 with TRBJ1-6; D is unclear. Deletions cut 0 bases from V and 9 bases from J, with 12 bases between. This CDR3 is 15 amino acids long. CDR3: CASSLAHLNGSPLHF. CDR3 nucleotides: TGTGCCAGCAGTTTAGCCCATCTGAACGGTTCACCCCTCCACTTT.

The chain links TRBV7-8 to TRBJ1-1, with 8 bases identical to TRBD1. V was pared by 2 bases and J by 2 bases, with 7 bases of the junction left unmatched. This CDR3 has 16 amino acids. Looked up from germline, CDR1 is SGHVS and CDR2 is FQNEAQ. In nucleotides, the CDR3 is TGTGCCAGCAGCTTACGCCGGGACAGGCCTAACACTGAAGCTTTCTTT. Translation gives CASSLRRDRPNTEAFF.

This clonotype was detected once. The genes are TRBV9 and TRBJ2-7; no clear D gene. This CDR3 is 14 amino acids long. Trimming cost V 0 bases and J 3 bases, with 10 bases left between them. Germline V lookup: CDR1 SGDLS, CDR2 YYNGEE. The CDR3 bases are TGTGCCAGCAGCGTAGGGCACGAACACTACGAGCAGTACTTC. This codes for CASSVGHEHYEQYF.

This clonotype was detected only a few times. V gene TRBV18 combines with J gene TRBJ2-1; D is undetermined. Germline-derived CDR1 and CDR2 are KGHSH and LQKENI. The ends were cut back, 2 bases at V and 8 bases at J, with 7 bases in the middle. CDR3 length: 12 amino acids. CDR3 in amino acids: CASSPDPDEQFF. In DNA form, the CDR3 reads TGTGCCAGCTCACCAGATCCGGATGAGCAGTTCTTC.

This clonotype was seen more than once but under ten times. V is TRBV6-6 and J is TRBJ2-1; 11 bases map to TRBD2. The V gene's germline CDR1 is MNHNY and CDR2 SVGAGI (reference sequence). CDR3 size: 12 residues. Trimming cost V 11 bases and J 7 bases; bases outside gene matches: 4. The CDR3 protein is CAVASGGNEQFF. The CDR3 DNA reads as TGTGCCGTGGCTAGCGGGGGGAATGAGCAGTTCTTC.

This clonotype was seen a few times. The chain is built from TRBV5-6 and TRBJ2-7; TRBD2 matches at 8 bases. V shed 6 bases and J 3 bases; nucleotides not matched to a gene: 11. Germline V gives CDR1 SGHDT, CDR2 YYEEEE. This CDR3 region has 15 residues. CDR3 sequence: CASTREGRPLYEQYF. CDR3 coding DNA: TGTGCCAGCACCCGGGAGGGGCGCCCCCTCTACGAGCAGTACTTC.